In its sample, the clone carrying this TCR beta chain was seen a few times. The target antigen is unknown. V lost 5 bases to trimming and J lost 9 bases; unmatched junction nucleotides: 10. The CDR3 spans 14 residues. Per germline, CDR1 SEHNR and CDR2 FQNEAQ (reference sequence). The data stem from a study of cytomegalovirus exposure and HLA in healthy donors. Study-wide context: The 120 or so validation repertoires, a later analysis reported, used the same platform as the approximately 650 first-cohort repertoires. Overall study results and limits: Researchers reported that a few CMV-associated chains were confirmed in vitro as CMV antigen-specific. Clusters of TCRs from the first cohort tended to co-occur in the 90 to 150 validation repertoires (as a later analysis found).

Here immunoSEQ multiplex PCR was the method, and the copy in TCRdb shows in-frame clones only, minus some. The sample carries some 98,000 clones, roughly 84% recorded once. J is TRBJ2-7 and V is TRBV7-9; TRBD2 aligns across 10 bases. Sequencing input: PBMCs. The TCR was taken from a man aged 18 to 30 in good health and CMV-seropositive. CDR3 coding DNA: TGTGCCAGCAGCCTCGGGCTAGCGGGAGTTTCGCAGTACTTC. It is translated as CASSLGLAGVSQYF.